This entry lists 22 T cell receptor beta chains sequenced from one sample in a study of blood T cells in healthy people across ages. Then a second PCR, running about 6 to 11 cycles, was carried out with a sample-barcoded 5' primer and a J-beta primer mix. Each CDR3 protein gets one entry after TCRdb re-called the 5' RACE reads with MiXCR. The sample has under 750,000 distinct CDR3 sequences, 47% seen once. The sequencing sample was made of blood. These receptor sequences come from a man older than 75 in good health.

The chain has TRBV7-8 and TRBJ2-4; the match to TRBD1 covers 8 bases. The J segment lost 0 bases and the V segment lost 1 base, leaving 11 bases of the junction unmatched. CDR1 and CDR2 (germline): SGHVS, FQNEAQ. The CDR3 contains 19 residues. The CDR3 nucleotides read TGTGCCAGCAGCTTAGTCCCTCTGGACAGGGCGATAGCCAAAAACATTCAGTACTTC. Translating it yields CASSLVPLDRAIAKNIQYF. The variable domain in full, with the rest retrieved from reference TRBV7-8 and TRBJ2-4, is GAGVSQSPRYKVAKRGQDVALRCDPISGHVSLFWYQQALGQGPEFLTYFQNEAQLDKSGLPSDRFFAERPEGSVSTLKIQRTQQEDSAVYLCASSLVPLDRAIAKNIQYFGAGTRLSVL.

The chain joins TRBV20-1 to TRBJ2-7, with a tentative D call TRBD1 (5 bases). CDR1 is DFQATT, CDR2 SNEGSKA, per germline (reference sequence). V was shortened by 6 bases and J by 4 bases, with 13 bases between the two germline ends. CDR3 length: 12 residues. The CDR3 here is CSARTLQYEQYF. The CDR3, as DNA: TGCAGTGCCCGGACACTACAATACGAGCAGTACTTC.

The chain has TRBV4-3 and TRBJ2-1, with 7 bases matching TRBD1. J was trimmed by 0 bases and V by 1 base; bases with no gene match: 3. CDR1 is LGHNA, CDR2 YSLEER, per germline. The CDR3 spans 16 residues. The CDR3 is CASSQGHRGSYNEQFF. For the CDR3, the DNA is TGCGCCAGCAGCCAAGGTCACAGGGGCTCCTACAATGAGCAGTTCTTC.

This clonotype was observed a handful of times. The chain links TRBV27 to TRBJ2-4; 7 bases are shared with TRBD1. CDR1 is MNHEY, CDR2 SMNVEV, per germline (reference sequence). Germline trimming cut 5 bases from V and 13 bases from J; bases unmatched to any gene: 20. The CDR3 has 16 residues. The CDR3 DNA sequence: TGTGCCAGCAGTCCGCAGTATAGGACAGGTGGTCCGGAGCAGTACTTC. Translation gives CASSPQYRTGGPEQYF.

In its sample, this clonotype was seen a few times. The chain joins TRBV7-2 to TRBJ2-1; 11 bases fit TRBD2. Germline lookup yields CDR1 SGHTA and CDR2 FQGNSA. Trimming took 3 bases from V and 13 from J; bases not matched to a gene: 2. The CDR3 contains 12 residues. The CDR3 nucleotides read TGTGCCAGCAGCTTTAGCGGGAGGGCCCAGTTCTTC. As protein: CASSFSGRAQFF.

With regard to this clonotype: Germline is not matched at one junction end, which may reflect a read error. This rearrangement joins TRBV7-2 to TRBJ1-2; unclear D gene. Germline V gene data show CDR1 as SGHTA and CDR2 as FQGNSA. The CDR3 extends over 14 amino acids. The CDR3 spells CVSRPPGANYGYTF. The CDR3 DNA reads TGTGTCAGCCGCCCCCCCGGGGCTAACTATGGCTACACCTTC.

The rearrangement joins TRBV2 to TRBJ1-1; D is unresolved. The CDR3 loop spans 14 amino acids. Between the trimmed V and J ends, which lost 3 bases and 11 bases, there was a span of 19 bases. The V gene's germline CDR1 is SNHLY and CDR2 FYNNEI. CDR3 amino acids: CASSDLVEGVTAFF. The DNA of the CDR3 is TGTGCCAGCAGTGATCTCGTGGAGGGAGTTACGGCTTTCTTT.

This clonotype occurred a few times. The chain has TRBV9 and TRBJ2-1, with 7 bases that match TRBD2. Losses at the gene ends were 4 bases for V and 8 bases for J; bases not matched to a gene: 21. Germline values: CDR1 SGDLS, CDR2 YYNGEE. This CDR3 has 18 residues. The chain's CDR3 is CASSPRLGGRGWRDEQFF. As DNA, the CDR3 is TGTGCCAGCAGCCCCCGTCTGGGCGGGAGAGGGTGGCGGGATGAGCAGTTCTTC.

Turning to this clonotype: Compared with germline, one end of the junction differs, possibly owing to a read error. The CDR3 nucleotides read TGTGCCAGCTGTTACTCGGGACAGGGAGGGGCAGCGGGGGAGCTGTTTTTT. Amino acid sequence: CASCYSGQGGAAGELFF. The chain has TRBV6-5 and TRBJ2-2; 9 bases agree with TRBD1. The V gene's germline CDR1 is MNHEY and CDR2 SVGAGI. The CDR3 loop spans 17 amino acids.

Points on this clonotype: A much larger clone sits a single nucleotide away, making a read error possible. The genes are TRBV7-2 and TRBJ2-3, with 7 nucleotides matching TRBD2. The CDR3 consists of 16 residues. The germline V gene encodes CDR1 SGHTA and CDR2 FQGNSA. This CDR3 reads CASSLYLAVGTDAQYF. The CDR3 nucleotides read TGTGCCAGCAGCTTATATCTAGCGGTGGGCACAGATGCGCAGTATTTT.

J is TRBJ2-1 and V is TRBV21-1. TRBV21-1 is a recognized pseudogene. The CDR3 totals 16 residues. The DNA for the CDR3 is TGTGCCAGCACTCCGGCCGGGGGGCTCCAATACAATGAGCAGTTCTTC. Encoded protein: CASTPAGGLQYNEQFF.

This clonotype has a handful of counts. This sequence joins TRBV10-3 and TRBJ2-4; no definite D call. Judging by the DNA end, TRBJ2-7 fits better; the J call may be wrong. The CDR3 is made up of 13 amino acids. Germline loops: CDR1 ENHRY, CDR2 SYGVKD. The DNA of the CDR3 is TGTGCCATCAGGCCCCAGGAGACTGGCGAGCAGTACTTC. Its protein product is CAIRPQETGEQYF.

On this clonotype: It may be a read error: a sequence one base away is much more abundant. DNA for the CDR3: TGTGCCAGCAGGGAGACTAGCGACTACGAGCAGTACTTC. Its translation is CASRETSDYEQYF. The V gene is TRBV6-2 or TRBV6-3, the J gene TRBJ2-7; 8 nucleotides line up with TRBD2. V shed 6 bases and J 3 bases; nucleotides not matched to a gene: 4. Germline V gene data show CDR1 as MNHEY and CDR2 as SVGEGT. The CDR3 runs to 13 residues.

This chain uses TRBV3-1 with TRBJ2-2; D is ambiguous. The CDR3 extends over 14 amino acids. V gave up 1 base and J gave up 5 bases, with 8 bases separating them. In germline, CDR1 is LGHDT, CDR2 YNNKEL (reference sequence). For the CDR3, the DNA is TGTGCCAGCAGCCAAGGACGTGGGACCGGGGAGCTGTTTTTT. It translates to CASSQGRGTGELFF.

This clonotype was found many times. The chain links TRBV29-1 to TRBJ2-7; no definite D call. Germline V lookup: CDR1 SQVTM, CDR2 ANQGSEA. CDR3 length: 11 amino acids. V was trimmed by 6 bases and J by 2 bases, leaving 8 bases between them. CDR3 residues: CSVLNAYEQYF. Here the CDR3 DNA reads TGCAGCGTACTCAATGCCTACGAGCAGTACTTC.

The V gene is TRBV24-1, the J gene TRBJ2-1, with D perhaps matching TRBD1 (5 bases). CDR1 is KGHDR and CDR2 is SFDVKD in the germline V gene. There are 14 residues in the CDR3. The V end was cut by 0 bases, the J end by 8 bases, with 10 bases between. The chain's CDR3 is CATSDLRGGYEQFF. Written as DNA, the CDR3 is TGTGCCACCAGTGATTTGAGGGGTGGCTATGAGCAGTTCTTC.

The chain has TRBV20-1 and TRBJ1-2, with D possibly being TRBD1 (6 bases). Trimming stripped 3 bases from V and 7 bases from J, with 18 bases between. Germline lookup yields CDR1 DFQATT and CDR2 SNEGSKA (reference sequence). The length of the CDR3 is 14 residues. In nucleotides, the CDR3 is TGCAGTGCTAGCAATCACACCGGGGGCAGTGGCTACACCTTC. Amino acid sequence: CSASNHTGGSGYTF.

J is TRBJ2-5 and V is TRBV4-2; D is perhaps TRBD1 (6 bases). Per the germline V gene, CDR1 is LGHNA and CDR2 is YNFKEQ. V lost 9 bases and J 5 bases, leaving 16 bases between the germline ends. The CDR3 loop spans 13 amino acids. The CDR3 spells CASKEQGDETQYF. The CDR3, as DNA: TGTGCCAGTAAGGAACAGGGCGACGAGACCCAGTACTTC.

The chain's CDR3 is CAIQGQNYGYTF. The CDR3 region has the DNA TGTGCCATCCAGGGACAGAACTATGGCTACACCTTC. The chain recombines TRBV10-3 with TRBJ1-2; 7 bases agree with TRBD1. Trimming at V came to 8 bases and at J to 2 bases, leaving 2 bases not matched to a gene. Germline assignment: CDR1 ENHRY and CDR2 SYGVKD. This CDR3 has 12 residues.

This chain links TRBV5-1 with TRBJ2-7; TRBD1 matches at 8 bases. Trimming took 4 bases from V and 2 from J; bases not matched to a gene: 5. Germline CDR1 SGHRS, CDR2 YFSETQ. CDR3 size: 14 residues. CDR3 region: CASSGQGSAYEQYF. The CDR3, as DNA: TGCGCCAGCAGCGGACAGGGTTCAGCCTACGAGCAGTACTTC.

This chain links TRBV29-1 with TRBJ2-1; D may match TRBD1 or TRBD2 (5 bases each). Trimming removed 1 base from V and 6 bases from J, with 13 bases in between. Germline V gives CDR1 SQVTM, CDR2 ANQGSEA. The CDR3 has 14 amino acids. The CDR3 loop is CSVEGGAGVNEQFF. The CDR3, as DNA: TGCAGCGTTGAAGGAGGGGCAGGAGTCAATGAGCAGTTCTTC.

J is TRBJ1-1 and V is TRBV7-9; D uncertain. Trimming pared 5 bases from V and 3 bases from J, leaving 16 bases between. The CDR3 is 15 residues long. Germline CDR1 is SEHNR and CDR2 is FQNEAQ (reference sequence). CDR3 DNA: TGTGCCAGCAGCCCGCGGACCGGAGAGGACACTGAAGCTTTCTTT. Translation: CASSPRTGEDTEAFF.